The rows below give T cell receptor beta chains drawn from one sample of a study of identical twins. Via MiXCR, TCRdb re-called the 5' RACE reads, giving one row per CDR3 protein. The table shows a few hundred thousand distinct CDR3 sequences, with 13% to 15% occurring only once. The same data also contributed to another study, on yellow fever vaccine responses in identical twins.

The sequencing sample was made of CD4+ T cells sorted from blood. These receptors all stem from a woman younger than 30 in good health. Each CDR3 is given with its conserved first and last residue. A D gene is named only where the DNA matches it firmly. A clone size is listed for some rows: how often the clone was seen (once, few, many), or a class if it is expanded.

>TRBV9|TRBD2|few|TRBJ2-3
CASGREVSTDTQYF
TGTGCCAGCGGTCGGGAGGTGAGCACAGATACGCAGTATTTT
>TRBV7-8|TRBD1|few|TRBJ2-2
CASRSSRQGVGELFF
TGTGCCAGCAGATCCTCCCGACAGGGGGTCGGGGAGCTGTTTTTT
>TRBV29-1|TRBD2|NA|TRBJ2-5
CSAGLAGFQETQYF
TGCAGCGCAGGACTAGCGGGCTTCCAAGAGACCCAGTACTTC
>TRBV29-1|TRBD1|many|TRBJ2-3
CSVRGGSTDTQYF
TGCAGCGTTAGAGGGGGCTCCACAGATACGCAGTATTTT
>TRBV5-1|TRBD2|NA|TRBJ2-1
CASSQLWGTSGVNEQFF
TGCGCCAGCAGCCAGTTATGGGGGACTAGCGGGGTAAATGAGCAGTTCTTC
>TRBV24-1|NA|NA|TRBJ2-1
CATSDPSQSTSSYNEQFF
TGTGCCACCAGTGATCCGTCCCAATCTACGAGCTCCTACAATGAGCAGTTCTTC
>TRBV29-1|NA|NA|TRBJ1-1
CSARAQGTEAFF
TGCAGCGCCCGGGCGCAGGGCACTGAAGCTTTCTTT
>TRBV11-3|TRBD2|NA|TRBJ2-1
CASSLAAGDYNEQFF
TGTGCCAGCAGCTTAGCAGCGGGGGACTACAATGAGCAGTTCTTC
>TRBV21-1|NA|few|TRBJ1-5
CASSWDSSPGGNQPQHF
TGTGCCAGCAGCTGGGACTCCTCACCGGGGGGAAATCAGCCCCAGCATTTT
>TRBV5-1|NA|NA|TRBJ1-2
CASSFTGSNYGYTF
TGCGCCAGCAGCTTCACAGGCAGTAACTATGGCTACACCTTC
>TRBV10-3|NA|NA|TRBJ2-5
CASRDHTQETQYF
TGTGCCAGCCGGGACCACACCCAAGAGACCCAGTACTTC
>TRBV29-1|NA|few|TRBJ2-1
CSVERGSGNEQFF
TGCAGCGTTGAAAGGGGTTCTGGCAATGAGCAGTTCTTC
>TRBV20-1|NA|NA|TRBJ1-1
CSARGAFF
TGCAGTGCTAGAGGGGCTTTCTTT
>TRBV5-1|TRBD1|few|TRBJ2-1
CASSYSPGTGTYNEQFF
TGCGCCAGCAGCTATAGTCCCGGGACAGGGACCTACAATGAGCAGTTCTTC
>TRBV7-6|NA|NA|TRBJ2-2
CASSLMDRTGELFF
TGTGCCAGCAGCTTAATGGACCGCACCGGGGAGCTGTTTTTT
>TRBV2|TRBD1|NA|TRBJ1-5
CASSGGQRFNQPQHF
TGTGCCAGCAGCGGGGGACAGCGCTTCAATCAGCCCCAGCATTTT
>TRBV5-1|NA|many|TRBJ2-4
CASSLDKNIQYF
TGCGCCAGCAGCTTGGACAAAAACATTCAGTACTTC
>TRBV28|NA|NA|TRBJ2-3
CASSFRWDTQYF
TGTGCCAGCAGTTTTAGGTGGGATACGCAGTATTTT